What follows describes a single T cell receptor beta chain. Antigen: not known. The data were obtained in a study of T-cell reconstitution after alpha-beta-depleted transplantation in children. Notes on the study in general: Reports say that about two months after transplant, the alpha-beta T cells came out of several hundred graft clones that had expanded. In some patients, recipient T cells and intrathymic progenitors surviving conditioning explained high day-60 diversity. At one year after transplant, newly produced T cells mostly accounted for T-cell counts and diversity.

Unique molecular identifiers tagged the TCRbeta library. MiXCR, run by TCRdb on the PCR reads, gives a single entry per CDR3 protein. The sample carries around 270,000 distinct CDR3 sequences, 6.5% to 9% recorded once. The CDR3 is 12 residues long. Looked up from germline, CDR1 is MNHEY and CDR2 is SVGAGI. The V and J ends lost 8 bases and 4 bases respectively, with 11 bases between them. The receptor comes from a female patient aged 2 to 10 who had a stem cell transplant for Fanconi anemia, so the T cells may come from the graft donor. The chain recombines TRBV6-5 with TRBJ1-2; a possible D gene is TRBD1 (6 bases). Specimen: peripheral blood, collected 360 days after TCRalphabeta/CD19-depleted stem cell transplant. CDR3 protein: CASGLQGYGYTF. CDR3 sequence (DNA): TGTGCCAGCGGGCTACAGGGCTATGGCTACACCTTC.